This is a list of T cell receptor beta chains from one sample in a study of T-cell reconstitution after alpha-beta-depleted transplantation in children. TCRdb re-derived calls from the PCR reads in MiXCR, one entry per CDR3 protein. The sample holds about 980,000 distinct CDR3 sequences, about 31% seen once. This material consisted of PBMCs, mostly from graft donor cells, taken 360 days after TCRalphabeta/CD19-depleted stem cell transplant. These TCRs come from a boy under two years old who had a stem cell transplant for SCID, so the T cells may come from the graft donor. CDR3s include the opening cysteine and the closing phenylalanine or tryptophan. A D gene is named only where the DNA matches it firmly. The size entry is marked missing in some rows and otherwise reads once, few, many or a size class.

abundance	d_gene	v_gene	j_gene	CDR3nt	CDR3aa
NA	TRBD2	TRBV28	TRBJ2-7	TGTGCCAGCAGGGCTCTAGCGGGGACTCCCCACGAGCAGTACTTC	CASRALAGTPHEQYF
NA	TRBD1	TRBV11-2	TRBJ1-1	TGTGCCAGCAGCTTAGGAGTAAGGGACAGGGACCCGAACACTGAAGCTTTCTTT	CASSLGVRDRDPNTEAFF
many	NA	TRBV20-1	TRBJ2-7	TGCAGTGCTAGAGATTCGGCTAGCGCTAAATCCTACGAGCAGTACTTC	CSARDSASAKSYEQYF
NA	NA	TRBV20-1	TRBJ2-3	TGCAGTGCCCTACGCCAGGGTTACACAGATACGCAGTATTTT	CSALRQGYTDTQYF
NA	NA	TRBV5-1	TRBJ2-3	TGCGCCAGCAAGGAAAGGGGGACAGATACGCAGTATTTT	CASKERGTDTQYF
few	NA	TRBV9	TRBJ2-5	TGTGCCAGCAGCGTGGGAACAGGCCCGAGGGCCCAGTACTTC	CASSVGTGPRAQYF
few	TRBD2	TRBV19	TRBJ2-1	TGTGCCAGTAGTATCCCTGCTAGCGGGGGTCCCAGGTTTGAGCAGTTCTTC	CASSIPASGGPRFEQFF
NA	NA	TRBV20-1	TRBJ1-4	TGCAGTGCTAGATGGCAGGGGAGAGAAAAACTGTTTTTT	CSARWQGREKLFF
once	NA	TRBV27	TRBJ2-7	TGTGCCAGCAGCAGGGTTTCTTCAATGTGGGAGCAGTACTTC	CASSRVSSMWEQYF
NA	NA	TRBV24-1	TRBJ2-5	TGTGGGGCCAGTTATTTTGCGGAGACCCAGTACTTC	CGASYFAETQYF
NA	NA	TRBV27	TRBJ2-1	TGTGCCAGCAACTTCGGGGCAGGGGTGAATAAGCAGTTCTTC	CASNFGAGVNKQFF
many	NA	TRBV5-5	TRBJ2-1	TGTGCCAGCAGCTCCCTGGCGGGCTCCTACAATGAGCAGTTCTTC	CASSSLAGSYNEQFF
NA	NA	TRBV20-1	TRBJ2-7	TGCAGTGCTAGAGTTTGGCACCTTTCTTCCTACGAGCAGTACTTC	CSARVWHLSSYEQYF
few	TRBD1	TRBV5-1	TRBJ2-1	TGCGCCAGCAGCCGGACAGGGGAGGCTTACAATGAGCAGTTCTTC	CASSRTGEAYNEQFF
NA	NA	TRBV5-1	TRBJ2-5	TGCGCCAGCAGTAACGGACTGGGAGAGACCCAGTACTTC	CASSNGLGETQYF
NA	TRBD1	TRBV7-3	TRBJ1-1	TGTGCCAGCAGCCTTCGTCCCGGGACAGGGAGCGCTTTCTTT	CASSLRPGTGSAFF
NA	NA	TRBV25-1	TRBJ2-3	TGTGCCAGCAGTGACCCGAGGTATGAACTTCCCACAGATACGCAGTATTTT	CASSDPRYELPTDTQYF
NA	TRBD2	TRBV20-1	TRBJ2-4	TGCTGTGCTAGAGGCTGGTGGACTAGCGGGGGGAGAAACATTCAGTACTTC	CCARGWWTSGGRNIQYF
NA	NA	TRBV12-3/TRBV12-4	TRBJ1-1	TGTGCCAGCAGTTTGGGTTTAAGCACTGAAGCTTTCTTT	CASSLGLSTEAFF
few	NA	TRBV20-1	TRBJ2-3	TGCAGTGCTAGAGATTTGCTAGTAGGGGGTTGGGCAGATACGCAGTATTTT	CSARDLLVGGWADTQYF
NA	NA	TRBV20-1	TRBJ1-5	TGCAGTGCTTTTGATCAGAATAGCAATCAGCCCCAGCATTTT	CSAFDQNSNQPQHF
NA	NA	TRBV28	TRBJ1-1	TGTGCCAGCAGTCTCCCGTCCGCAGGGTTCACTGAAGCTTTCTTT	CASSLPSAGFTEAFF
NA	NA	TRBV3-1	TRBJ2-1	TGTGCCAGCAGCCGACGGCCCCTGAGCTCCTACAATGAGCAGTTCTTC	CASSRRPLSSYNEQFF
few	TRBD1	TRBV5-1	TRBJ2-7	TGCGCCAGCAGCCCCGGACAGGGTCAGTACGAGCAGTACTTC	CASSPGQGQYEQYF
once	TRBD1	TRBV28	TRBJ2-3	TGTGCCAGCAGTATAAAGGGACAGCGGATCACAGATACGCAGTATTTT	CASSIKGQRITDTQYF
NA	NA	TRBV5-1	TRBJ2-3	TGCGCCAGCAGCTCAACAGGTAGTTTGAGGGATACGCAGTATTTT	CASSSTGSLRDTQYF
NA	NA	TRBV12-3/TRBV12-4	TRBJ1-1	TGTGCCAGCAGTCCCATTGGGGCGGTGGGCACTGAAGCTTTCTTT	CASSPIGAVGTEAFF
NA	TRBD1	TRBV12-3/TRBV12-4	TRBJ1-5	TGTGCCAGCAGTCCGGACAGGGGAGGTGGCCAGCCCCAGCATTTT	CASSPDRGGGQPQHF
NA	TRBD2	TRBV12-5	TRBJ2-2	TGTGCTAGTGGTTTGCCCTCCGGGACTAGCAGCACCGGGGAGCTGTTTTTT	CASGLPSGTSSTGELFF
few	TRBD2	TRBV5-1	TRBJ2-2	TGCGCCAGCAGCTTGTTTCCCGGGGGGGGCAAGAACACCGGGGAGCTGTTTTTT	CASSLFPGGGKNTGELFF
few	NA	TRBV29-1	TRBJ1-1	TGCAGCGTATCCGCCCCGAACACTGAAGCTTTCTTT	CSVSAPNTEAFF
NA	TRBD1	TRBV6-1	TRBJ1-2	TGTGCCAGCAGTGAGCGACAGGGTAGCGGCTACACCTTC	CASSERQGSGYTF
NA	NA	TRBV5-1	TRBJ2-1	TGCGCCAGCAGCTTGGGTAGGGGACCCGGTGAGCAGTTCTTC	CASSLGRGPGEQFF
few	NA	TRBV5-1	TRBJ1-1	TGCGCCAGCAGCTTGGTTTCCGGAGACACTGAAGCTTTCTTT	CASSLVSGDTEAFF
NA	TRBD2	TRBV12-3/TRBV12-4	TRBJ2-1	TGTGCCAGCAGTCCCCCGGTGGGGCGGGGGGACTACAATGAGCAGTTCTTC	CASSPPVGRGDYNEQFF
NA	TRBD2	TRBV7-2	TRBJ2-1	TGTGCCAGCAGCTTAGCGTGGGCGGGGGGGCCGGGGGAGCAGTTCTTC	CASSLAWAGGPGEQFF
many	NA	TRBV24-1	TRBJ2-2	TGTGCCACCAGAAGCGGGACCGGGGAGCTGTTTTTT	CATRSGTGELFF
NA	TRBD2	TRBV20-1	TRBJ2-7	TGCAGTGCTTTTTCCCCCCGGACTAGGGTTTACGAGCAGTACTTC	CSAFSPRTRVYEQYF
few	NA	TRBV20-1	TRBJ1-3	TGCAGTGCTAGAGATGGGGCAGGGGTCTCCCTCAATGGAAACACCATATATTTT	CSARDGAGVSLNGNTIYF
NA	TRBD1	TRBV4-1	TRBJ2-4	TGCGCCAGCAGCCAAGATACGGGACAGGGCAGTAACATTCAGTACTTC	CASSQDTGQGSNIQYF
few	NA	TRBV7-2	TRBJ2-1	TGTGCCAGCAGCTTAGGCCTAACGAGCTCCTACAATGAGCAGTTCTTC	CASSLGLTSSYNEQFF
few	NA	TRBV3-1	TRBJ1-2	TGTGCCAGCAGCCAAGGGGCCAGGGCAGGAGGCTACACCTTC	CASSQGARAGGYTF
NA	TRBD2	TRBV20-1	TRBJ2-5	TGCAGTGCTGGGGGACTAGCGGGGTGGCGGCAAGAGACCCAGTACTTC	CSAGGLAGWRQETQYF
many	NA	TRBV20-1	TRBJ1-1	TGCAGTGCAAACCTAGGGGCTGAAGCTTTCTTT	CSANLGAEAFF
few	NA	TRBV15	TRBJ1-2	TGTGCCACCAGCAGAGGAACAGGGTTCGGCGGCTACACCTTC	CATSRGTGFGGYTF
few	NA	TRBV7-9	TRBJ2-3	TGTGCCAGCAGACTTACAGGGCAGGCAGATACGCAGTATTTT	CASRLTGQADTQYF
NA	NA	TRBV20-1	TRBJ1-1	TGCAGCGGCAGGTCCAACGCTGAAGCTTTCTTT	CSGRSNAEAFF
NA	TRBD2	TRBV15	TRBJ2-1	TGTGCCACCAGCAGACGGGGGGGGGACCGCTTTATGGAGCAGTTCTTC	CATSRRGGDRFMEQFF
NA	TRBD1	TRBV11-2	TRBJ2-7	TGTGCCAGCAGCTTAGGCAGGGGGCACCTCTACGAGCAGTACTTC	CASSLGRGHLYEQYF
NA	TRBD1	TRBV4-1	TRBJ1-2	TGCGCCAGCAACAAAGTCGGGACAGGATCAAACTATGGCTACACCTTC	CASNKVGTGSNYGYTF
NA	TRBD2	TRBV24-1	TRBJ2-3	TGTGCCACCAATGCCCTAGCGGGGGGGTCGTATCAGTATTTT	CATNALAGGSYQYF
NA	NA	TRBV6-2/TRBV6-3	TRBJ2-3	TGTGCCAGCAGTTATAGGGACGGAGATACGCAGTATTTT	CASSYRDGDTQYF